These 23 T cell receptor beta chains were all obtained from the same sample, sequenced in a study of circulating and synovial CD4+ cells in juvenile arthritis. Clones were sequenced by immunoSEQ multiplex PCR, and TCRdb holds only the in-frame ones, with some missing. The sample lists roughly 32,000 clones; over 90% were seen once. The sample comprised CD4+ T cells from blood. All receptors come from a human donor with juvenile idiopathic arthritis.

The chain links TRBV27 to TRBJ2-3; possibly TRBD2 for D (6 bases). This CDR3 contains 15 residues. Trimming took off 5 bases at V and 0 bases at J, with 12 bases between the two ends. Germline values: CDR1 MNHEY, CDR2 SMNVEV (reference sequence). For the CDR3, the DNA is TGTGCCAGCAGTGGGGCGGGACCTAGCACAGATACGCAGTATTTT. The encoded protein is CASSGAGPSTDTQYF.

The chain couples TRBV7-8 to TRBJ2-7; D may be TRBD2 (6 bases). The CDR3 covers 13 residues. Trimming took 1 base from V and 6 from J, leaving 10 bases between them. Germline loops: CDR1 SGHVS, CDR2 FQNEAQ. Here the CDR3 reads CASSLGGVGEQYF. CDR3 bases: TGTGCCAGCAGCTTAGGGGGGGTTGGCGAGCAGTACTTC.

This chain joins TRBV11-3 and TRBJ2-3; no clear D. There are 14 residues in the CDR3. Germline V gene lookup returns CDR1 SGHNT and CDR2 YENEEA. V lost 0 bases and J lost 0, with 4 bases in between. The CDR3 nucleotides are TGTGCCAGCAGCTTAGATTCAAGCACAGATACGCAGTATTTT. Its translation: CASSLDSSTDTQYF.

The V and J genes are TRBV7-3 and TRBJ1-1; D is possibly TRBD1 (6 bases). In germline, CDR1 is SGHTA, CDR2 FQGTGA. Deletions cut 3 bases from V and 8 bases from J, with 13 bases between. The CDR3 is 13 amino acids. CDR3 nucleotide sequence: TGTGCCAGCAGCTTTGGGGACAAATCCGAAGCTTTCTTT. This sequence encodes CASSFGDKSEAFF. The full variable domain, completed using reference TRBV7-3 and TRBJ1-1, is GAGVSQTPSNKVTEKGKYVELRCDPISGHTALYWYRQSLGQGPEFLIYFQGTGAADDSGLPNDRFFAVRPEGSVSTLKIQRTERGDSAVYLCASSFGDKSEAFFGQGTRLTVV.

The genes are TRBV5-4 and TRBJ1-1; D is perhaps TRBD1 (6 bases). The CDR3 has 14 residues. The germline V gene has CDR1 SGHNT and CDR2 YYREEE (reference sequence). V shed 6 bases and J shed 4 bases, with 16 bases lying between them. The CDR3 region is CASTVQSGATEAFF. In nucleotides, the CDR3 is TGTGCCAGCACCGTGCAATCAGGGGCCACTGAAGCTTTCTTT.

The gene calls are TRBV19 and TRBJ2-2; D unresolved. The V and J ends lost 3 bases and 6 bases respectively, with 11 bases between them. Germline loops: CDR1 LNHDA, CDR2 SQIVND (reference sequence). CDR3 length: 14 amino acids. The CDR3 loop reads CASSIVQLPGELFF. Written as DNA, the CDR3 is TGTGCCAGTAGTATCGTACAGCTACCCGGGGAGCTGTTTTTT.

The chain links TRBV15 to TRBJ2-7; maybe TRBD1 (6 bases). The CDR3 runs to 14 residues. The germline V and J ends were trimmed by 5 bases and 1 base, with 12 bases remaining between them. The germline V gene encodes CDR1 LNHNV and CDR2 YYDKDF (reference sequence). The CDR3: CATSLDRRSYEQYF. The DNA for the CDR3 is TGTGCCACCAGCCTTGACAGGAGATCCTACGAGCAGTACTTC.

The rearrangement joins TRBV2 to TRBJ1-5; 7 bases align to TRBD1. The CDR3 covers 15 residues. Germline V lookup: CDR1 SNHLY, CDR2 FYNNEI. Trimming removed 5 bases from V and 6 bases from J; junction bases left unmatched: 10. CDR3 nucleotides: TGTGCCAGCAGTTCAACCGGGACAGAAGGTCAGCCCCAGCATTTT. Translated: CASSSTGTEGQPQHF.

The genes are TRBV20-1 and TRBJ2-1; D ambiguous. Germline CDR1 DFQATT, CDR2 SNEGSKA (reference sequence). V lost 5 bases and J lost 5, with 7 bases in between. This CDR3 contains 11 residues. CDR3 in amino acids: CSAQVHNEQFF. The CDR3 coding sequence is TGCAGTGCTCAGGTCCACAATGAGCAGTTCTTC.

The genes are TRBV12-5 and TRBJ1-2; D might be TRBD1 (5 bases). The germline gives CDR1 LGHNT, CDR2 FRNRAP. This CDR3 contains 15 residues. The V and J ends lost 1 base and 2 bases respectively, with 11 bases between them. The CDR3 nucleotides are TGTGCTAGTGGTTTGGGGGGCCTGAAAAACTATGGCTACACCTTC. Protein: CASGLGGLKNYGYTF.

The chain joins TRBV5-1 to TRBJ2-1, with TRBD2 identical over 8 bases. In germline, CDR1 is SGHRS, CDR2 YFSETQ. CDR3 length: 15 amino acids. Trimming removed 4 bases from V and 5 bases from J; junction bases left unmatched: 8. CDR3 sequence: CASSPSGRGNNEQFF. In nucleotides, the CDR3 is TGCGCCAGCAGCCCCAGCGGGAGAGGGAACAATGAGCAGTTCTTC.

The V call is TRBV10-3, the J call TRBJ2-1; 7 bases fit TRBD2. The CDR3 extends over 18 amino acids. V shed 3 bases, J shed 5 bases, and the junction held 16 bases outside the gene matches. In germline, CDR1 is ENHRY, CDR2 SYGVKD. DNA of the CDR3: TGTGCCATCAGTGATTTCGGCGGGAGCTCCGTAGGGGACAATGAGCAGTTCTTC. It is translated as CAISDFGGSSVGDNEQFF.

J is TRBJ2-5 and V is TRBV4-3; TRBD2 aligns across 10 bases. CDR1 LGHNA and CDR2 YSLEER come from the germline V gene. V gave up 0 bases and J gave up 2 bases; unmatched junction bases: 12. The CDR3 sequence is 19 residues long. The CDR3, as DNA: TGCGCCAGCAGCCAAGATCTTAGCGGGGGGTCAACGGAGCAAGAGACCCAGTACTTC. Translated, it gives CASSQDLSGGSTEQETQYF.

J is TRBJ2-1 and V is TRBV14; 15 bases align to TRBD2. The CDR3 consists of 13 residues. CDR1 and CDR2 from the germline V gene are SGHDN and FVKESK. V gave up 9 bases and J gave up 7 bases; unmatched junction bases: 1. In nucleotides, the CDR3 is TGTGCCAGTGGACTAGCGGGAGGGAATGAGCAGTTCTTC. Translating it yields CASGLAGGNEQFF.

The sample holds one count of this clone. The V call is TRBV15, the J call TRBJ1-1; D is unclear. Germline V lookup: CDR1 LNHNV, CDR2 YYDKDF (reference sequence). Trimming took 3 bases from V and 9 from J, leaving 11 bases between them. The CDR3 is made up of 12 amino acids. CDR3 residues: CATSRRESKAFF. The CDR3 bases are TGTGCCACCAGCAGGCGAGAGTCAAAAGCTTTCTTT.

CDR3 loop: CASSEPSGSEETQYF. In nucleotides, the CDR3 is TGTGCCAGCAGTGAACCTAGCGGGAGTGAGGAGACCCAGTACTTC. This chain links TRBV2 with TRBJ2-5; 10 positions agree with TRBD2. The V segment lost 2 bases and the J segment 5 bases; nucleotides outside the gene matches: 5. This CDR3 has 15 amino acids. The germline V gene encodes CDR1 SNHLY and CDR2 FYNNEI. Full variable domain (rest looked up from reference TRBV2 and TRBJ2-5): EPEVTQTPSHQVTQMGQEVILRCVPISNHLYFYWYRQILGQKVEFLVSFYNNEISEKSEIFDDQFSVERPDGSNFTLKIRSTKLEDSAMYFCASSEPSGSEETQYFGPGTRLLVL.

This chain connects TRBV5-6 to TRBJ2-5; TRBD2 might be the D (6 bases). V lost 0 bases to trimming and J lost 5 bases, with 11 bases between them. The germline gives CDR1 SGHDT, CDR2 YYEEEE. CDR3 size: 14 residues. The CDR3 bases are TGTGCCAGCAGCTTGGGGCCGGGGAGGGAGACCCAGTACTTC. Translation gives CASSLGPGRETQYF.

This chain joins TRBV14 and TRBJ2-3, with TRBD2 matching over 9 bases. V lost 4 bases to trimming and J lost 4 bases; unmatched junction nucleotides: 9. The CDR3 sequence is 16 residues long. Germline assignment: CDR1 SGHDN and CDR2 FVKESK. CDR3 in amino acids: CASSRQGLARPDTQYF. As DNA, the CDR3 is TGTGCCAGCAGCCGCCAGGGACTAGCCCGCCCAGATACGCAGTATTTT.

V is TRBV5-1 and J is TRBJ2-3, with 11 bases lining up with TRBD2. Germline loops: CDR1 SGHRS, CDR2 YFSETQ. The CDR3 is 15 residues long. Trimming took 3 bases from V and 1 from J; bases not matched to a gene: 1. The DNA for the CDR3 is TGCGCCAGCAGCTCGGGACTAGCGGGCACAGATACGCAGTATTTT. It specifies CASSSGLAGTDTQYF. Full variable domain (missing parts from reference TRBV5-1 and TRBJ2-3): KAGVTQTPRYLIKTRGQQVTLSCSPISGHRSVSWYQQTPGQGLQFLFEYFSETQRNKGNFPGRFSGRQFSNSRSEMNVSTLELGDSALYLCASSSGLAGTDTQYFGPGTRLTVL.

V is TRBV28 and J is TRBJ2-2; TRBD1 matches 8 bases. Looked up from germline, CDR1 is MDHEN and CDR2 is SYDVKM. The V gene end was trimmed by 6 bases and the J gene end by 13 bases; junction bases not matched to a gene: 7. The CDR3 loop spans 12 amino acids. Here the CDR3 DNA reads TGTGCCAGCAGCCAAGACAGGGGAGGGCTGTTTTTT. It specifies CASSQDRGGLFF.

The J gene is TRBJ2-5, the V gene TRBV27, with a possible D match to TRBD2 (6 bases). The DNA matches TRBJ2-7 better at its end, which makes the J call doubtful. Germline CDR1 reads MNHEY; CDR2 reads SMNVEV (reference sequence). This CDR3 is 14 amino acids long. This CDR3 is CASRPAGSAYEQYF. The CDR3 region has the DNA TGTGCCAGCAGACCGGCGGGGTCTGCCTACGAGCAGTACTTC.

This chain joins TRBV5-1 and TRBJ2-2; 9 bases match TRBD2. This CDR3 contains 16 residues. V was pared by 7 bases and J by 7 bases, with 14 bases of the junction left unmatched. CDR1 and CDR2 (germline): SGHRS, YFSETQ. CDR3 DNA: TGCGCCAGCGCCTATCAGCGGGGGGAGTGGGTCGGGGAGCTGTTTTTT. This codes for CASAYQRGEWVGELFF.

CDR3 coding DNA: TGTGCCTGGAGGGGGAGAGAGTCTCCCGTTATCGTGGACACTGAAGCTTTCTTT. It is translated as CAWRGRESPVIVDTEAFF. The genes are TRBV30 and TRBJ1-1, with D hard to call. Germline V gene data show CDR1 as GTSNPN and CDR2 as SVGIG (reference sequence). The V end was cut by 3 bases, the J end by 3 bases, with 26 bases between. The CDR3 sequence is 18 residues long.